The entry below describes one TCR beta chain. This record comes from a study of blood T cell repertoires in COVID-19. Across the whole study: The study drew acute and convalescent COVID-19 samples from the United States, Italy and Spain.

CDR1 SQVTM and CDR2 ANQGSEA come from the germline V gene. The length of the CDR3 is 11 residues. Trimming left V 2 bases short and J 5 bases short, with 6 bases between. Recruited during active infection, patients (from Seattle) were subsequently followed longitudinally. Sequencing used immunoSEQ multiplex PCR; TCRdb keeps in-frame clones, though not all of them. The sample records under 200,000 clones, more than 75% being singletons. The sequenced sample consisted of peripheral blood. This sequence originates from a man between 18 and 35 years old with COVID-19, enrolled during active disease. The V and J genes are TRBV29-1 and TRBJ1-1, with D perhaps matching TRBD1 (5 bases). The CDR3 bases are TGCAGCGTTGAAAGGACAACTGAAGCTTTCTTT. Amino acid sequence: CSVERTTEAFF.